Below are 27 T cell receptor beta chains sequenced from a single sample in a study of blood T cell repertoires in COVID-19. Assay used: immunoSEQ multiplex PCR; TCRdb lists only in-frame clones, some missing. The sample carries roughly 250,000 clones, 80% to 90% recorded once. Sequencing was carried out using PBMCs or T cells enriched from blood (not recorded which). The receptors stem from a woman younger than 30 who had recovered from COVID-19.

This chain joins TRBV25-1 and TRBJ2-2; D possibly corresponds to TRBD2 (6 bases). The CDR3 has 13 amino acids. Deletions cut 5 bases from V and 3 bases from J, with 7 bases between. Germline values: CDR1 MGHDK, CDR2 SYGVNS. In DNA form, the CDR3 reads TGTGCCAGCAGTCGGAGGGACACCGGGGAGCTGTTTTTT. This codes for CASSRRDTGELFF.

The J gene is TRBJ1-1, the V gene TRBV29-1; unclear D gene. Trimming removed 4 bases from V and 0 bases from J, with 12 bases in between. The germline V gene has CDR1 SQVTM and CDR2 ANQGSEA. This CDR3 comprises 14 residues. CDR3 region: CSVADAVMNTEAFF. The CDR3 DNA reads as TGCAGCGTTGCCGACGCGGTTATGAACACTGAAGCTTTCTTT.

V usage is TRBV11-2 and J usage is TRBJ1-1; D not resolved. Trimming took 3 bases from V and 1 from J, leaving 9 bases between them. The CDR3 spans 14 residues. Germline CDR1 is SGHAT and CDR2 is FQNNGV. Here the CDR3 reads CASSFINPNTEAFF. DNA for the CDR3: TGTGCCAGCAGCTTTATAAATCCGAACACTGAAGCTTTCTTT.

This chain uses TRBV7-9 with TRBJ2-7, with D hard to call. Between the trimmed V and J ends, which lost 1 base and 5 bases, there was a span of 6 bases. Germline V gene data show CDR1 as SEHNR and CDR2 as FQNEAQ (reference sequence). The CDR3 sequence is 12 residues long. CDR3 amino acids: CASSLGSNEQYF. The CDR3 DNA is TGTGCCAGCAGCTTAGGATCTAACGAGCAGTACTTC.

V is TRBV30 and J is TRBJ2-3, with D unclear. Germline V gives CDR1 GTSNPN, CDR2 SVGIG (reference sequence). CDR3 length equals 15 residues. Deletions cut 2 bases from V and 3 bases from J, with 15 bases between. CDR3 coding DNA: TGTGCCTGGAGTTCCCAACGGGTGTCAACAGATACGCAGTATTTT. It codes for CAWSSQRVSTDTQYF.

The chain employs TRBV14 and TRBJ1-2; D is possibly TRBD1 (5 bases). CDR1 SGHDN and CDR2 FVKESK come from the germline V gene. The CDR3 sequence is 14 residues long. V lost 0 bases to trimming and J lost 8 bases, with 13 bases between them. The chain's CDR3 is CASSQDSGSWGYTF. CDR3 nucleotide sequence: TGTGCCAGCAGCCAAGATTCAGGGTCTTGGGGCTACACCTTC.

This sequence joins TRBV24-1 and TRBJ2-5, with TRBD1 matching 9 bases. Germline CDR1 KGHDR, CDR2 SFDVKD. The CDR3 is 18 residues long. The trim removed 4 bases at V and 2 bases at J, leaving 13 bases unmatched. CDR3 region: CATSDRTGERKKQETQYF. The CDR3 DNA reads TGTGCCACCAGTGACCGGACAGGGGAGAGGAAAAAACAAGAGACCCAGTACTTC.

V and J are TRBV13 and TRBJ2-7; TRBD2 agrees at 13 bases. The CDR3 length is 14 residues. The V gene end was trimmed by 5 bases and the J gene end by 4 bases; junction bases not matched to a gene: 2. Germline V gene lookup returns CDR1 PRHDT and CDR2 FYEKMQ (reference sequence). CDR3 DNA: TGTGCCAGCAGCACTAGCGGGGGGGCTTACGAGCAGTACTTC. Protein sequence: CASSTSGGAYEQYF.

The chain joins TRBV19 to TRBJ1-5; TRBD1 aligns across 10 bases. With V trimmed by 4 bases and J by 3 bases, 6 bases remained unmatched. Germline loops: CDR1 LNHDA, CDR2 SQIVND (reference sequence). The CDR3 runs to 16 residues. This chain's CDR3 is CASSSRQGAYNQPQHF. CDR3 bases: TGTGCCAGTAGTAGTCGACAGGGGGCCTACAATCAGCCCCAGCATTTT.

The CDR3 DNA reads as TGCAGCGTTGTTGAAGGGGGCTATGGCTACACCTTC. This codes for CSVVEGGYGYTF. The rearrangement uses TRBV29-1 and TRBJ1-2; a possible D gene is TRBD1 (6 bases). Germline CDR1 SQVTM, CDR2 ANQGSEA. This CDR3 region has 12 residues. The ends were cut back, 4 bases at V and 4 bases at J, with 10 bases in the middle.

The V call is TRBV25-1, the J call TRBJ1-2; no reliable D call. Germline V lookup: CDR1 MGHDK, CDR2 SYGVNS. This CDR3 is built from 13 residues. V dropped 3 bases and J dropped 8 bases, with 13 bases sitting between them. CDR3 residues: CASSEGQARGYTF. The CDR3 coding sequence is TGTGCCAGCAGTGAGGGCCAGGCGCGCGGCTACACCTTC.

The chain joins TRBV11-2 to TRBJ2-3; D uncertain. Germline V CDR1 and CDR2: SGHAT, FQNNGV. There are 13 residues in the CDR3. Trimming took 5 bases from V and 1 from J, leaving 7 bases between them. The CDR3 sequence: CASSLTGTDTQYF. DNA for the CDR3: TGTGCCAGCAGCCTGACTGGCACAGATACGCAGTATTTT.

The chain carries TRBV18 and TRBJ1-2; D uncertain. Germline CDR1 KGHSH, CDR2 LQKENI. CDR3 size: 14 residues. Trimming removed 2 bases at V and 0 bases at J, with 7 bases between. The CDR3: CASSPAATNYGYTF. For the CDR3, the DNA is TGTGCCAGCTCACCAGCGGCGACTAACTATGGCTACACCTTC.

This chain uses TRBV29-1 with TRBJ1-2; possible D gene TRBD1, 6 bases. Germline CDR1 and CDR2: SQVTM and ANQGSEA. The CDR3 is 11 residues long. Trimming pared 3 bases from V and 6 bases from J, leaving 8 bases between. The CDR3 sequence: CSVDRGNGYTF. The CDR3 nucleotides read TGCAGCGTTGATAGGGGGAATGGCTACACCTTC.

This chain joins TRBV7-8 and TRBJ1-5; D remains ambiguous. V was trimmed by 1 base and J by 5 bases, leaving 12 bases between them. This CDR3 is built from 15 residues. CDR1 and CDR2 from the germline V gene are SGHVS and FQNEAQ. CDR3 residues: CASSLEVSRDQPQHF. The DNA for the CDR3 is TGTGCCAGCAGCTTAGAAGTGAGTCGGGATCAGCCCCAGCATTTT.

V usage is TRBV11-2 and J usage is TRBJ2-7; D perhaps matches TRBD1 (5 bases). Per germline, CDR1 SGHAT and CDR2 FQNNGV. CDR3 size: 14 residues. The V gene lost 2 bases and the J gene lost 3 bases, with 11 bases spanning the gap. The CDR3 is CASSLPGIIYEQYF. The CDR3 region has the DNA TGTGCCAGCAGCTTACCAGGGATTATCTACGAGCAGTACTTC.

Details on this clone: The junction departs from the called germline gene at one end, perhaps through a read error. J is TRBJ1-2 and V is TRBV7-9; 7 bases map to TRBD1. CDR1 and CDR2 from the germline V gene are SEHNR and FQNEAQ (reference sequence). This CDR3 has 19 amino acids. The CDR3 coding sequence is TGCGCCAGCAGCTCCTATTCCGGGACAGACCCTACTCAGGGCTATGGCTACACCTTC. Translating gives CASSSYSGTDPTQGYGYTF.

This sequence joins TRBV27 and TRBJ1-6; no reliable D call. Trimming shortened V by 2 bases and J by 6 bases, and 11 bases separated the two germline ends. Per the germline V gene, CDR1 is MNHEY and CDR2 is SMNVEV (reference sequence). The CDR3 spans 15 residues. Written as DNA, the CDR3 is TGTGCCAGCAGTTTAGCGGGGTTTCGTAATTCACCCCTCCACTTT. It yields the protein CASSLAGFRNSPLHF.

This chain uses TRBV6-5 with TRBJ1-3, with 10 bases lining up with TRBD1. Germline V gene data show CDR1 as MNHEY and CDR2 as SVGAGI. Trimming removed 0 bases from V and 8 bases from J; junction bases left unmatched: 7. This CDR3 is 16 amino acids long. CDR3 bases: TGTGCCAGCAGTTACTCACCGGGACAGGGGAGGGACACCATATATTTT. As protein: CASSYSPGQGRDTIYF.

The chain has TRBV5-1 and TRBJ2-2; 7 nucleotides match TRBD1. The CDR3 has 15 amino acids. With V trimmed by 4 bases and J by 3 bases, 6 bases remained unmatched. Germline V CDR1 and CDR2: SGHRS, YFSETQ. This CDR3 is CASSLRQGDTGELFF. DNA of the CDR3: TGCGCCAGCAGCCTGCGACAGGGCGACACCGGGGAGCTGTTTTTT. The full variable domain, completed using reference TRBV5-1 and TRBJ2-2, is KAGVTQTPRYLIKTRGQQVTLSCSPISGHRSVSWYQQTPGQGLQFLFEYFSETQRNKGNFPGRFSGRQFSNSRSEMNVSTLELGDSALYLCASSLRQGDTGELFFGEGSRLTVL.

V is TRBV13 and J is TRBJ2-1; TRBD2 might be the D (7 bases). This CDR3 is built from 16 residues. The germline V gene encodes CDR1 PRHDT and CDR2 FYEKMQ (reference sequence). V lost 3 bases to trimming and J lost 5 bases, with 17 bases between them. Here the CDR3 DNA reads TGTGCCAGCAGCTTGGTCGCGGGGGCACCCAACAATGAGCAGTTCTTC. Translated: CASSLVAGAPNNEQFF.

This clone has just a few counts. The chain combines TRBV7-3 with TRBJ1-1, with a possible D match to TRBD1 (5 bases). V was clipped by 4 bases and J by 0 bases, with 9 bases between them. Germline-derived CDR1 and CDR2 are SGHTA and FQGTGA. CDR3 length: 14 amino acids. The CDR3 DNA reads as TGTGCCAGCAGCTCAGACAGCATGAACACTGAAGCTTTCTTT. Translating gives CASSSDSMNTEAFF.

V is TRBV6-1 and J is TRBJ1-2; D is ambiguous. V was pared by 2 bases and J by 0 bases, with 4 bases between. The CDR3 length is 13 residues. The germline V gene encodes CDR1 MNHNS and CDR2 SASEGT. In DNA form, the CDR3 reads TGTGCCAGCAGTGAATTCGCTAACTATGGCTACACCTTC. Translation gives CASSEFANYGYTF.

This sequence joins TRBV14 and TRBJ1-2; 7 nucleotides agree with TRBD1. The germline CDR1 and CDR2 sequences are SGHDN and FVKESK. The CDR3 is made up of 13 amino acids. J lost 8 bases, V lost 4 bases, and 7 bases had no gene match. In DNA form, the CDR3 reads TGTGCCAGCAGCCCTCAGGGGGTATACGGCTACACCTTC. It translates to CASSPQGVYGYTF.

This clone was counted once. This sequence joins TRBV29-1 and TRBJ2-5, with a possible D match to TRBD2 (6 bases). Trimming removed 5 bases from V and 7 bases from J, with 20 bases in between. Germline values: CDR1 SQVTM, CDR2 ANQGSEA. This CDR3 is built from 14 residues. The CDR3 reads CSVQGLRPLSTQYF. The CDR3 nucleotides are TGCAGCGTTCAGGGACTTCGGCCGTTATCGACCCAGTACTTC.

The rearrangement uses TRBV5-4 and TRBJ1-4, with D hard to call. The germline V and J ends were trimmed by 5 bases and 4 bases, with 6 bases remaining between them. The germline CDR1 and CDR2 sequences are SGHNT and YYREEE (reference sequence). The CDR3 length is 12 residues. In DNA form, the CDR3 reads TGTGCCAGCAGTTCCATTAATGAAAAACTGTTTTTT. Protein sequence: CASSSINEKLFF.

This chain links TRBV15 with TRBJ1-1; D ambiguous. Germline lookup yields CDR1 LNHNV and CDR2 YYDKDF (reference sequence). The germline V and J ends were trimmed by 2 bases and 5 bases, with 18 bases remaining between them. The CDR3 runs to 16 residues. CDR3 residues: CATSRPEATLFTEAFF. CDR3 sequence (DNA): TGTGCCACCAGCAGACCGGAGGCTACGCTTTTTACTGAAGCTTTCTTT.